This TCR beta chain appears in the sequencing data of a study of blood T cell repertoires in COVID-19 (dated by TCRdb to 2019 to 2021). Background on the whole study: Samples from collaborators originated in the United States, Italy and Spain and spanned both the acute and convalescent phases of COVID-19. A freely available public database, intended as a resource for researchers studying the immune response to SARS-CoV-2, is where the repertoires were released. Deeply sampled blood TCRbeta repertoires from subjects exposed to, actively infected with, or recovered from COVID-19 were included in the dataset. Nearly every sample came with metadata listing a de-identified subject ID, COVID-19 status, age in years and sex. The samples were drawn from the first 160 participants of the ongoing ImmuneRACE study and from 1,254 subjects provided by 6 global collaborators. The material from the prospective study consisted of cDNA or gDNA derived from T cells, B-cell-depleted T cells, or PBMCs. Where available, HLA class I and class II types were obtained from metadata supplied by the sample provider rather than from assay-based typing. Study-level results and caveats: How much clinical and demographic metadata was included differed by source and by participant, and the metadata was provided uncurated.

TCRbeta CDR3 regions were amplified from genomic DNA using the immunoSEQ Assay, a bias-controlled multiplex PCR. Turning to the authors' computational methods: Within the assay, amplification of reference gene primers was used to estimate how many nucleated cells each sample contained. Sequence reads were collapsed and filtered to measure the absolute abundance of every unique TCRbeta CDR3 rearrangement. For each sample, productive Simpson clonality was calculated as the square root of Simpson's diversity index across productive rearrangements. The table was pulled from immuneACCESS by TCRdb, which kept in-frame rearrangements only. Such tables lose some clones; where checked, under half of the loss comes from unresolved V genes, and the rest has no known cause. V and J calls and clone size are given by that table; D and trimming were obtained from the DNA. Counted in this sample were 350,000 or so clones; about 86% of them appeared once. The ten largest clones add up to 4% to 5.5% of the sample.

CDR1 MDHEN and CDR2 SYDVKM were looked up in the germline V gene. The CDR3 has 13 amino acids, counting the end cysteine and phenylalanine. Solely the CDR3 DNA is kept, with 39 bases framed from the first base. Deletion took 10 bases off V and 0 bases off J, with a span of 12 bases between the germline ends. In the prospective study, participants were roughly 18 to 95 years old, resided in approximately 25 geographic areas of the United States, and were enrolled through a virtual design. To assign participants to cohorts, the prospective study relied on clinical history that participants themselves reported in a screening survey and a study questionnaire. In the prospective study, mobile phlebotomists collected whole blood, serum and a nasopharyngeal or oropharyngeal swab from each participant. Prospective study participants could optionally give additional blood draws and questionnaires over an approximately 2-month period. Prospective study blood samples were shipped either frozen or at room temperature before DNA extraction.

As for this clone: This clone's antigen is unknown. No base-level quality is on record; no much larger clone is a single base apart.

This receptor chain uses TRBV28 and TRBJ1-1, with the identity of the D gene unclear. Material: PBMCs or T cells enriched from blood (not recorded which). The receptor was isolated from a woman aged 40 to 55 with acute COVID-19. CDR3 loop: CATGEDMNTEAFF. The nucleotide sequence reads TGTGCCACCGGGGAGGATATGAACACTGAAGCTTTCTTT.